These T cell receptor beta chains were read from a single sample in a study of T-cell memory formation after mild COVID-19. Using its own MiXCR run on the 5' RACE reads, TCRdb lists one record per CDR3 protein. The table lists some 450,000 distinct CDR3 sequences, roughly 20% of them singletons. The sample taken for sequencing was PBMCs or a T cell subset sorted from them (not recorded which). The receptors come from an adult woman who had mild COVID-19 (a few samples of this study predate the infection). Cell type and time point are not known. The CDR3 runs from the conserved cysteine through the conserved F or W. D genes are given only for firm matches. Clone size is stated in some rows and not others, as once, few, many or a class when expanded.

cdr3_nt cdr3_aa v_call d_call j_call clone_size
TGTGCCAGCAGTTACTCGGGGTTTGGGACTGAAGCTTTCTTT CASSYSGFGTEAFF TRBV6-5 . TRBJ1-1 .
TGTGCCAGTAGTCCCTCCATGGACAGAAAGAACACTGAAGCTTTCTTT CASSPSMDRKNTEAFF TRBV19 . TRBJ1-1 .
TGTGCCAGCAGCTTCCGGACAGGAAGACTCTACGAGCAGTACTTC CASSFRTGRLYEQYF TRBV7-2 TRBD1 TRBJ2-7 few
TGTGCCACCAGCAGCGTGTTAGTTGAGCAGTTCTTC CATSSVLVEQFF TRBV15 . TRBJ2-1 .
TGTGCCAGCTCACCCTGGGACAGTGGAGAGACCTTC CASSPWDSGETF TRBV18 TRBD1 TRBJ1-2 .
TGTGCCAGCAGCCCGACTCCGGGACAGAGGGGATCCTACGAGCAGTACTTC CASSPTPGQRGSYEQYF TRBV6-2/TRBV6-3 TRBD1 TRBJ2-7 few
TGTGCCACCAGTGATACCACACGGTCTGGGGCCAACGTCCTGACTTTC CATSDTTRSGANVLTF TRBV24-1 . TRBJ2-6 .
TGTGCCAGCAGTTTACCCCTCGGGGGCTACACCTTC CASSLPLGGYTF TRBV12-3/TRBV12-4 . TRBJ1-2 few
TGTGCCAGCAGTGTACGAGGGGGCTACAATGAGCAGTTCTTC CASSVRGGYNEQFF TRBV27 . TRBJ2-1 few
TGTGCCACCGCGGGACAGGGGTACGAGCAGTACTTC CATAGQGYEQYF TRBV24-1 TRBD1 TRBJ2-7 .
TGTGCCAGCACCCCCCCGGGACAGGGTAATCAGCCCCAGCATTTT CASTPPGQGNQPQHF TRBV7-4 TRBD1 TRBJ1-5 .
TGCAGTACCGGGACAGGGAACAACGAGCAGTACTTC CSTGTGNNEQYF TRBV20-1 TRBD1 TRBJ2-7 .
TGTGCCAGCAGACAAGTGTACAGGGAAAGCACCGGGGAGCTGTTTTTT CASRQVYRESTGELFF TRBV7-6 . TRBJ2-2 .
TGTGCCAGCAGTTACGCCAGGGGGGGAGCCAAAAACATTCAGTACTTC CASSYARGGAKNIQYF TRBV6-6 . TRBJ2-4 once
TGTGCCAGCAGCTCCCCCCGGACTGGGGCATTCAATGAGCAGTTCTTC CASSSPRTGAFNEQFF TRBV11-2 . TRBJ2-1 .
TGTGCCAGCTCAACAACCACAGGGACTGGAAACACCATATATTTT CASSTTTGTGNTIYF TRBV18 . TRBJ1-3 .
TGTGCCACCAACCCAGGGGGCTCGGATACGCAGTATTTT CATNPGGSDTQYF TRBV24-1 TRBD1 TRBJ2-3 .
TGCAGCGGGAATCTAGCGGTCTCCTACAATGAGCAGTTCTTC CSGNLAVSYNEQFF TRBV29-1 TRBD2 TRBJ2-1 .
TGTGCCACCAGTGCCCCCGCGGGGGAGCGGGGAGCAGATACGCAGTATTTT CATSAPAGERGADTQYF TRBV24-1 TRBD2 TRBJ2-3 few
TGTGCCAGCAGCCACGGGGGGCTAAATGAAAAACTGTTTTTT CASSHGGLNEKLFF TRBV14 . TRBJ1-4 .
TGTGCCAGCAGCTTAGAGCAGACCTATGGCTACACCTTC CASSLEQTYGYTF TRBV7-9 . TRBJ1-2 many
TGCAGCGCCAGGCGGGGCGGGAGGAACACAGATACGCAGTATTTT CSARRGGRNTDTQYF TRBV29-1 TRBD2 TRBJ2-3 few
TGCAGTGCTAACGGTTGGACAGTTCCGGGACTAGCGGGAGACAATGAGCAGTTCTTC CSANGWTVPGLAGDNEQFF TRBV20-1 TRBD2 TRBJ2-1 .
TGTGCCATCAGTGGGAAGGAGCCAGAGACCCAGTACTTC CAISGKEPETQYF TRBV10-3 . TRBJ2-5 .
TGTGCCAGCAGACTAGGAGGGCAGCCCCAGCATTTT CASRLGGQPQHF TRBV12-3/TRBV12-4 . TRBJ1-5 .
TGCAGCGTACTTACCTCCGGGACAGGTACCGACCAAGCTTTCTTT CSVLTSGTGTDQAFF TRBV29-1 TRBD1 TRBJ1-1 few
TGTGCCAGCAGCCAACGGACCGGTATTAGCTCCTACAATGAGCAGTTCTTC CASSQRTGISSYNEQFF TRBV14 . TRBJ2-1 few
TGTGCCAGCAGTTCGATATGGCTAGCGGGGGGGAGCTCCTACAATGAGCAGTTCTTC CASSSIWLAGGSSYNEQFF TRBV12-3/TRBV12-4 TRBD2 TRBJ2-1 few
TGCGCCAGCAGCTTGGGAGCGGGGGGCCGCAATGAGCAGTTCTTC CASSLGAGGRNEQFF TRBV5-1 TRBD2 TRBJ2-1 .
TGTGCCAGCAGTGAAGAGGGACAGGGGGTCTATGGCTACACCTTC CASSEEGQGVYGYTF TRBV6-1 TRBD1 TRBJ1-2 .
TGTGCCAGCAGCCGACGTCGGATTAACACCGGGGAGCTGTTTTTT CASSRRRINTGELFF TRBV6-5 . TRBJ2-2 .
TGTGCCAGTTCCCCCAGGGGAAAGGACGAGCAGTACTTC CASSPRGKDEQYF TRBV19 . TRBJ2-7 .
TGTGCCAGCACCTCCAACAGGGGAGATAATGAAAAACTGTTTTTT CASTSNRGDNEKLFF TRBV12-3/TRBV12-4 TRBD1 TRBJ1-4 few
TGCGCCAGCAGCTCGAGGACTCCGGGACTAGGCCTTTTTGATGAGCAGTTCTTC CASSSRTPGLGLFDEQFF TRBV5-1 TRBD2 TRBJ2-1 .
TGTGCCAGTAGTATATCTCCCTCCCGGGAGTCCCTTCGGTTGACGCAGTATTTT CASSISPSRESLRLTQYF TRBV19 . TRBJ2-3 .